These 15 T cell receptor beta chains share one sample of origin, sequenced in a study of cytomegalovirus exposure and HLA in healthy donors. 60 Vbeta and 13 Jbeta primers were used in PCR. Profiled with immunoSEQ multiplex PCR; TCRdb holds only in-frame clones, not every one. The profile shows under 200,000 clones, roughly 74% of them singletons. The sample consisted of PBMCs. These receptors were obtained from a woman in her 30s in good health and CMV-seronegative.

The chain is built from TRBV5-1 and TRBJ2-5; 7 bases map to TRBD1. The V gene end was trimmed by 3 bases and the J gene end by 2 bases; junction bases not matched to a gene: 4. Per germline, CDR1 SGHRS and CDR2 YFSETQ. The CDR3 covers 14 residues. Here the CDR3 DNA reads TGCGCCAGCAGCTACCGGGACAGACAAGAGACCCAGTACTTC. Its protein product is CASSYRDRQETQYF.

For the CDR3, the DNA is TGTGCCAGCAGCTTGCCCAGGGACAATGAGCAGTTCTTC. This gives the protein CASSLPRDNEQFF. The chain recombines TRBV12-1 with TRBJ2-1; the table's D call TRBD1 went unverified against the DNA. TRBV12-1 is a known pseudogene. CDR3 size: 13 residues.

CDR3 region: CASSPDPSGMTYEQYF. In DNA, the CDR3 is TGCGCCAGCAGCCCGGACCCTAGCGGGATGACCTACGAGCAGTACTTC. The genes are TRBV5-1 and TRBJ2-7; 9 nucleotides agree with TRBD2. The CDR3 consists of 16 residues. Germline V CDR1 and CDR2: SGHRS, YFSETQ. V lost 4 bases to trimming and J lost 2 bases; unmatched junction nucleotides: 10.

The chain uses TRBV7-2 and TRBJ1-2; the D gene is possibly TRBD1 (6 bases). There are 15 residues in the CDR3. The germline V gene encodes CDR1 SGHTA and CDR2 FQGNSA. Trimming took off 5 bases at V and 9 bases at J, with 22 bases between the two ends. DNA of the CDR3: TGTGCCAGCAGCCCAGGGGACCTGCGAAGAGAAAGCTACACCTTC. Translating it yields CASSPGDLRRESYTF. The entire variable domain, with the rest obtained from reference TRBV7-2 and TRBJ1-2, is as follows: GAGVSQSPSNKVTEKGKDVELRCDPISGHTALYWYRQSLGQGLEFLIYFQGNSAPDKSGLPSDRFSAERTGGSVSTLTIQRTQQEDSAVYLCASSPGDLRRESYTFGSGTRLTVV.

The chain couples TRBV19 to TRBJ2-3; D is ambiguous. V dropped 3 bases and J dropped 0 bases, with 10 bases sitting between them. The CDR3 loop spans 15 amino acids. Germline V gene lookup returns CDR1 LNHDA and CDR2 SQIVND (reference sequence). The CDR3 DNA follows: TGTGCCAGTAGTATCAGGCCTTCGAGCACAGATACGCAGTATTTT. It translates to CASSIRPSSTDTQYF.

The J gene is TRBJ2-1, the V gene TRBV5-1, with 15 bases fitting TRBD2. CDR3 length: 16 residues. J lost 7 bases, V lost 2 bases, and 4 bases had no gene match. CDR1 is SGHRS, CDR2 YFSETQ, per germline. Here the CDR3 DNA reads TGCGCCAGCAGCTTCAGGACTAGCGGGGGGGGGAATGAGCAGTTCTTC. This encodes CASSFRTSGGGNEQFF.

The rearrangement uses TRBV9 and TRBJ2-3, with D perhaps matching TRBD2 (6 bases). V was trimmed by 1 base and J by 2 bases, leaving 14 bases between them. CDR3 length: 16 residues. Germline V gene lookup returns CDR1 SGDLS and CDR2 YYNGEE. The CDR3 region has the DNA TGTGCCAGCAGCGTAAGTTCAGCGGGCGACACAGATACGCAGTATTTT. Protein sequence: CASSVSSAGDTDTQYF.

On this clone: In the same sample, other DNA sequences code for this CDR3. The rearrangement joins TRBV5-1 to TRBJ2-7; D is possibly TRBD2 (6 bases). Trimming removed 5 bases at V and 6 bases at J, with 18 bases between. The V gene's germline CDR1 is SGHRS and CDR2 YFSETQ. The length of the CDR3 is 14 residues. The CDR3 DNA is TGCGCCAGCAGACCGGGACTCCGGCGGATCGAGCAGTACTTC. This encodes CASRPGLRRIEQYF.

Notes on this clone: Other DNA sequences in the same sample also yield this CDR3. J is TRBJ2-3 and V is TRBV7-2, with D perhaps TRBD2 (5 bases). With 3 bases removed from V and 4 bases from J, the gap between germline ends came to 11 bases. CDR1 SGHTA and CDR2 FQGNSA come from the germline V gene. The CDR3 has 14 amino acids. Here the CDR3 DNA reads TGTGCCAGCAGCTTCGGTGGGAGAGCAGATACGCAGTATTTT. Encoded protein: CASSFGGRADTQYF.

The CDR3 here is CASSVGPPGQVYTGELFF. CDR3 coding DNA: TGTGCCAGCAGCGTGGGTCCCCCGGGACAGGTTTACACCGGGGAGCTGTTTTTT. This chain connects TRBV9 to TRBJ2-2; the match to TRBD1 covers 8 bases. V gave up 2 bases and J gave up 3 bases; unmatched junction bases: 12. The CDR3 extends over 18 amino acids. The germline CDR1 and CDR2 sequences are SGDLS and YYNGEE.

This chain connects TRBV19 to TRBJ1-4, with 8 bases that match TRBD1. The trim removed 4 bases at V and 3 bases at J, leaving 10 bases unmatched. Germline V CDR1 and CDR2: LNHDA, SQIVND (reference sequence). CDR3 length: 17 amino acids. The CDR3 nucleotides read TGTGCCAGTAGTAACGACAGGGGCGTATTTGCTAATGAAAAACTGTTTTTT. Amino acids: CASSNDRGVFANEKLFF.

J is TRBJ2-7 and V is TRBV5-4, with 12 bases fitting TRBD2. V trimming: 3 bases; J trimming: 3 bases; junction bases outside the gene matches: 7. The germline CDR1 and CDR2 sequences are SGHNT and YYREEE (reference sequence). The CDR3 runs 16 residues. In DNA form, the CDR3 reads TGTGCCAGCAGCTCTGATACTAGCGGGAGGTTCTACGAGCAGTACTTC. The encoded protein is CASSSDTSGRFYEQYF.

The chain uses TRBV27 and TRBJ2-5, with 7 bases fitting TRBD2. The J call may not be correct, given that the DNA end is closer to TRBJ2-7. This CDR3 spans 13 amino acids. The V gene's germline CDR1 is MNHEY and CDR2 SMNVEV (reference sequence). The CDR3 DNA follows: TGTGCCTCAAAGATAGCGGGTACCTACGAGCAGTACTTC. Residues: CASKIAGTYEQYF.

On this clone: One base away lies a much larger clone, so this may be a sequencing read error. The chain joins TRBV5-4 to TRBJ2-7; a weak D match, TRBD1 (6 bases). The CDR3 runs 13 residues. Germline lookup yields CDR1 SGHNT and CDR2 YYREEE (reference sequence). V dropped 4 bases and J dropped 0 bases, with 8 bases sitting between them. The CDR3, as DNA: TGTGCCAGCAGCAGGGACACCTCCTACGAGCAGTACTTC. Residues: CASSRDTSYEQYF.

The rearrangement joins TRBV18 to TRBJ1-1; the D gene is possibly TRBD1 (5 bases). CDR1 and CDR2 (germline): KGHSH, LQKENI. With 3 bases removed from V and 4 bases from J, the gap between germline ends came to 9 bases. There are 13 residues in the CDR3. The CDR3: CASSPSGGTEAFF. The CDR3 DNA reads as TGTGCCAGCTCACCTTCGGGGGGCACTGAAGCTTTCTTT.